This T cell receptor (beta chain) was documented in a study of T cell responses to AZD1222 COVID-19 vaccine. Study-wide points: Rises in breadth and depth of Spike-specific TCRs came after two AZD1222 doses.

CDR3 length: 16 residues. Between the trimmed V and J ends, which lost 0 bases and 6 bases, there was a span of 17 bases. Germline-derived CDR1 and CDR2 are MNHEY and SVGAGI. Only in-frame clones appear in the TCRdb table, and some are missing; sequencing was by immunoSEQ multiplex PCR. The sample yields about 180,000 clones, 85% to 90% seen once. Comments on this clone: Antigen specificity is unknown.

This TCR derives from an adult in good health. The input for sequencing was peripheral blood, taken on day 0 of AZD1222 vaccination. The chain links TRBV6-5 to TRBJ1-2; tentative D call: TRBD1 (5 bases). The CDR3 nucleotides are TGTGCCAGCAGTTACTCCCAAGTCAGGGACCCCGATGGCTACACCTTC. Translating it yields CASSYSQVRDPDGYTF.